Given below is one TCR beta chain in context. The CDR3 is 15 amino acids. J gave up 2 bases and V 0 bases, and 3 bases lay outside the gene matches. Germline CDR1 reads MGHRA; CDR2 reads YSYEKL. The data derive from a study of patients and donors after allogeneic stem cell transplantation. One entry per CDR3 protein results from TCRdb running MiXCR on the RT-PCR reads. The sample carries approximately 170,000 distinct CDR3 sequences, roughly 31% recorded once. Sequenced material: blood, either unsorted or a sorted T cell fraction (not recorded which). This receptor was taken from a human donor who was either an allogeneic HSCT recipient or a stem cell or donor lymphocyte infusion donor (not recorded which). It is not recorded whose cells these are; they may come from a transplant donor. The chain links TRBV4-1 to TRBJ2-7, with 8 bases that match TRBD2. The CDR3 sequence: CASSQDLAGTYEQYF. The CDR3 coding sequence is TGCGCCAGCAGCCAAGACCTAGCGGGTACCTACGAGCAGTACTTC.